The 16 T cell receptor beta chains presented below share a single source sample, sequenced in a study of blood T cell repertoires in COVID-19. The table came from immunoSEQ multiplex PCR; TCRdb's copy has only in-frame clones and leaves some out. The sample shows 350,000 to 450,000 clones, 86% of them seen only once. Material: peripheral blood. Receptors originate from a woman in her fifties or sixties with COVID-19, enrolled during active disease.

CDR3 DNA sequence: TGTGCCAGTAGTTACTGGCAGGGTATTAATCAGCCCCAGCATTTT. Its protein product is CASSYWQGINQPQHF. The chain combines TRBV19 with TRBJ1-5, with a possible D match to TRBD1 (5 bases). V gave up 5 bases and J gave up 4 bases, with 15 bases separating them. CDR3 length: 15 amino acids. Germline V gene lookup returns CDR1 LNHDA and CDR2 SQIVND (reference sequence).

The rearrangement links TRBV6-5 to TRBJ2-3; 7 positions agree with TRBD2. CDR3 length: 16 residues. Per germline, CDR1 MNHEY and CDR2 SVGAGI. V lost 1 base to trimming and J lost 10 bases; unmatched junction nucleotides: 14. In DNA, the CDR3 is TGTGCCAGCAGTTACTACCTAAACTCAGAGAGCGGGGCGCAGTATTTT. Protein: CASSYYLNSESGAQYF.

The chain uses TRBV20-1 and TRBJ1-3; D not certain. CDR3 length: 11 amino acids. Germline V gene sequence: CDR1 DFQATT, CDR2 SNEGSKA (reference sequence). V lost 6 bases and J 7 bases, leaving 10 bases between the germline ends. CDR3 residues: CSAPWANTIYF. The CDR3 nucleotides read TGCAGTGCCCCATGGGCGAACACCATATATTTT.

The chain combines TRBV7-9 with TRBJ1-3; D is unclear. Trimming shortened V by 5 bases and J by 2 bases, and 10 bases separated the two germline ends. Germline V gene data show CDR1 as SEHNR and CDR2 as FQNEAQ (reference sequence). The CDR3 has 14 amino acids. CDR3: CASSRGSTGNTIYF. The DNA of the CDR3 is TGTGCCAGCAGCCGGGGTTCGACTGGAAACACCATATATTTT. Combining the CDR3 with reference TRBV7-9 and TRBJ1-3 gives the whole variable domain DTGVSQNPRHKITKRGQNVTFRCDPISEHNRLYWYRQTLGQGPEFLTYFQNEAQLEKSRLLSDRFSAERPKGSFSTLEIQRTEQGDSAMYLCASSRGSTGNTIYFGEGSWLTVV.

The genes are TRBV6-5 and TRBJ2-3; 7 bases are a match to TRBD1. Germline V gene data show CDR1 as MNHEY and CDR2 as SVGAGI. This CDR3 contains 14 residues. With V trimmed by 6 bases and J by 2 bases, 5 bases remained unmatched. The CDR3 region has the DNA TGTGCCAGCAGCGGACAGGCGGCCACAGATACGCAGTATTTT. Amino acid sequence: CASSGQAATDTQYF.

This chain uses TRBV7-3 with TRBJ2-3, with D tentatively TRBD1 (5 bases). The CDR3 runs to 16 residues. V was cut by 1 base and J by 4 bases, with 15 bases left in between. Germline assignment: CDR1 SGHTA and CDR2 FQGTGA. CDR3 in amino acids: CASSLNPGMVADTQYF. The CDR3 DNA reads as TGTGCCAGCAGCTTAAATCCAGGGATGGTGGCAGATACGCAGTATTTT. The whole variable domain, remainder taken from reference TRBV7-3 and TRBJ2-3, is GAGVSQTPSNKVTEKGKYVELRCDPISGHTALYWYRQSLGQGPEFLIYFQGTGAADDSGLPNDRFFAVRPEGSVSTLKIQRTERGDSAVYLCASSLNPGMVADTQYFGPGTRLTVL.

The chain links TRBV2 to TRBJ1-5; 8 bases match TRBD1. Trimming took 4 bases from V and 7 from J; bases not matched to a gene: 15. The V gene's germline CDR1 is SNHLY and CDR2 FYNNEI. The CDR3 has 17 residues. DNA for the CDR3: TGTGCCAGCAGTGGGGGGACAGGTCCGAGGGGAGGGCAGCCCCAGCATTTT. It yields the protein CASSGGTGPRGGQPQHF.

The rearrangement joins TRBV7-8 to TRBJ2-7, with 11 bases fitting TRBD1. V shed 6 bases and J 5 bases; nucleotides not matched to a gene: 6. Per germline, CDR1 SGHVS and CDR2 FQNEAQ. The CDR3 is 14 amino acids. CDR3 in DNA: TGTGCCAGCAGGGATGGGACAGGGGGGAACGAGCAGTACTTC. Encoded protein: CASRDGTGGNEQYF.

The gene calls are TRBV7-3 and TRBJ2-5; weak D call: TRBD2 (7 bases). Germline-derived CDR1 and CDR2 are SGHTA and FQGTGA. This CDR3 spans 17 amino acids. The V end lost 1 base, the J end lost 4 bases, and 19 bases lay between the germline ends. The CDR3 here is CASSLRRGGGGLETQYF. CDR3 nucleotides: TGTGCCAGCAGCTTAAGGCGGGGTGGCGGGGGCCTAGAGACCCAGTACTTC.

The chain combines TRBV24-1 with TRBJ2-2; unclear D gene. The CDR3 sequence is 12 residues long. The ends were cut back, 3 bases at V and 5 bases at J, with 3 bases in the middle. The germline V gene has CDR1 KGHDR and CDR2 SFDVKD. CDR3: CATSDLTGELFF. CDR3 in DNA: TGTGCCACCAGTGATCTTACCGGGGAGCTGTTTTTT.

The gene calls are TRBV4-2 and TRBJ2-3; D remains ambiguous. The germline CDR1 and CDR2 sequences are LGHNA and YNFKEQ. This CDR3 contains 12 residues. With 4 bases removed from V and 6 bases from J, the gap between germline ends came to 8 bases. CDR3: CASSLVEDTQYF. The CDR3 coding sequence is TGTGCCAGCAGCCTAGTCGAGGATACGCAGTATTTT.

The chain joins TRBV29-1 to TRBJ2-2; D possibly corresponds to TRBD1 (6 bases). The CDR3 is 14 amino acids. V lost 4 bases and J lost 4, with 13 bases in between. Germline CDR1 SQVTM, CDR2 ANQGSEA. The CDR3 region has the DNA TGCAGCGTTGCCAGGGGCGATTCCACCGGGGAGCTGTTTTTT. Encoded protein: CSVARGDSTGELFF.

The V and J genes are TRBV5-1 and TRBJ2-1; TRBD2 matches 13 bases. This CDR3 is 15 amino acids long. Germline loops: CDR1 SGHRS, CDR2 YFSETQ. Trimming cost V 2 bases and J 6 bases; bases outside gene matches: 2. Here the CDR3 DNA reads TGCGCCAGCAGCTTAACTAGCGGGGGGGCCAATGAGCAGTTCTTC. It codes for CASSLTSGGANEQFF.

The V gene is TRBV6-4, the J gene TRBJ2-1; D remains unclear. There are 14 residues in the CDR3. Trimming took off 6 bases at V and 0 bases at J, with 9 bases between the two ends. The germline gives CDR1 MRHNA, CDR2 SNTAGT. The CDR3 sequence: CASSDPYSYNEQFF. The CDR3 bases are TGTGCCAGCAGCGACCCGTACTCCTACAATGAGCAGTTCTTC.

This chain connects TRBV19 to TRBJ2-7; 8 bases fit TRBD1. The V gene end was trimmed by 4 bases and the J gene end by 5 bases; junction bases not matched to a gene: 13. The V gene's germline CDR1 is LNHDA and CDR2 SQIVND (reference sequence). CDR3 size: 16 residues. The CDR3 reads CASSKGDRPSPNEQYF. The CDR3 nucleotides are TGTGCCAGTAGTAAGGGGGACAGGCCGAGCCCCAACGAGCAGTACTTC.

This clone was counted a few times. Here the CDR3 DNA reads TGCGCCAGCAGAATAGCAGGGTCCGATACGCAGTATTTT. It codes for CASRIAGSDTQYF. The rearrangement joins TRBV5-1 to TRBJ2-3, with D possibly matching TRBD1 (5 bases). The CDR3 is 13 residues long. With 5 bases removed from V and 6 bases from J, the gap between germline ends came to 13 bases. Germline V gene sequence: CDR1 SGHRS, CDR2 YFSETQ.